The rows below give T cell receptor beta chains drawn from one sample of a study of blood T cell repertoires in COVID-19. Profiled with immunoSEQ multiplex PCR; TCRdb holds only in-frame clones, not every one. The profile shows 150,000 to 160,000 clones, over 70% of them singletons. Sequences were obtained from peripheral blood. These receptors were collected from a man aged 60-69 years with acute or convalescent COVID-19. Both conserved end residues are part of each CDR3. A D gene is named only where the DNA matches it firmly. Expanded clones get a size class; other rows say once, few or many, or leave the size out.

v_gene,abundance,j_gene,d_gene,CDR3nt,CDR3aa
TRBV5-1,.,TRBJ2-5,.,TGCGCCACCAACCCAGACGGGGGACAAGAGACCCAGTACTTC,CATNPDGGQETQYF
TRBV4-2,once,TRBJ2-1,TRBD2,TGTGCCAGCAGCCAAGAAGGGACTAGCGGATACAATGAGCAGTTCTTC,CASSQEGTSGYNEQFF
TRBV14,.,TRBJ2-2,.,TGTGCCAGCAGCCAAACCGTCCAGGGGATCACCGGGGAGCTGTTTTTT,CASSQTVQGITGELFF
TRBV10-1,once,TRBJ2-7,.,TGCGCCAGCAGTGAAGTGAAGGGGGCCTACGAGCAGTACTTC,CASSEVKGAYEQYF
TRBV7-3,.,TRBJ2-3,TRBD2,TGTGCCAGCAGGGTTAGCGGGAGGCCAGATACGCAGTATTTT,CASRVSGRPDTQYF
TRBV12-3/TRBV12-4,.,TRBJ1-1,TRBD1,TGTGCCAGCAGTTTTCGCCGGGACAGTGAAGCTTTCTTT,CASSFRRDSEAFF
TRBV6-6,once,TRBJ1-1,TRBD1,TGTGCCAGCAAGTACGTCGACAGGGGAAACACTGAAGCTTTCTTT,CASKYVDRGNTEAFF
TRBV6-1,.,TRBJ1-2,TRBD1,TGTGCCAGCAGTGAAGCGCTCTGGACAGGCTATGGCTACACCTTC,CASSEALWTGYGYTF
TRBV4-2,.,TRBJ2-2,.,TGTGCCAGCAGCCATGGCCCCCCGGGGGGCCTAACGCCCGGGGAGCTGTTTTTT,CASSHGPPGGLTPGELFF
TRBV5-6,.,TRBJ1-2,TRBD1,TGTGCCAGCAGCCAAGGGACAGGGGCGAACGGCTACACCTTC,CASSQGTGANGYTF
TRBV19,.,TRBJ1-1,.,TGTGCCAGTAAGGGGGTTGGGAACACTGAAGCTTTCTTT,CASKGVGNTEAFF
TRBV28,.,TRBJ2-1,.,TGTGCCAGCAGTTTAAGGACCCTCCGGGACTTCCGAGTGAATGAGCAGTTCTTC,CASSLRTLRDFRVNEQFF
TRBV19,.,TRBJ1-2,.,TGTGCCAGTACTCTTAGGGGCATTAGCTGGGGATCCAATGGCTACACCTTC,CASTLRGISWGSNGYTF
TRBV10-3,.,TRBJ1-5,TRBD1,TGTGCCATCAGTGGGGGACAGAGCAATCAGCCCCAGCATTTT,CAISGGQSNQPQHF
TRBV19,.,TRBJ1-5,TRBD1,TGTGCCAGTAGTGTCGGGACAGTTAGCAATCAGCCCCAGCATTTT,CASSVGTVSNQPQHF
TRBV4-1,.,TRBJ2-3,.,TGCGCCAGCAGCCCTTGGCGGGCAGGACTCACAGATACGCAGTATTTT,CASSPWRAGLTDTQYF
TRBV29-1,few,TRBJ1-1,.,TGCAGCGTGACCCCAGGGAACACTGAAGCTTTCTTT,CSVTPGNTEAFF
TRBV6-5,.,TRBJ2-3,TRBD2,TGTGCCAGCAGTTCCGCCCCGGGACTAGCGGGAGATACGCAGTATTTT,CASSSAPGLAGDTQYF
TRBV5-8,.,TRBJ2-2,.,TGTGCCAGCAGTATATACGGGTCGAACACCGGGGAGCTGTTTTTT,CASSIYGSNTGELFF
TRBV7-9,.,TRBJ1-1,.,TGTGCCAGCAGCCAGCGGGACGGCCTGAACACTGAAGCTTTCTTT,CASSQRDGLNTEAFF
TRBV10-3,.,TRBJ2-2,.,TGTGCCATCAGCCAGACAGTAGAAGCCGGGGAGCTGTTTTTT,CAISQTVEAGELFF
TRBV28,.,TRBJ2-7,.,TGTGCCAGCAGCCCCTCTGGGGGGGCAGGGTCCTACGAGCAGTACTTC,CASSPSGGAGSYEQYF
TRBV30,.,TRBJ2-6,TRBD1,TGTGCCTGGAGCAGGGACAGGGCTATTTCTGGGGCCAACGTCCTGACTTTC,CAWSRDRAISGANVLTF